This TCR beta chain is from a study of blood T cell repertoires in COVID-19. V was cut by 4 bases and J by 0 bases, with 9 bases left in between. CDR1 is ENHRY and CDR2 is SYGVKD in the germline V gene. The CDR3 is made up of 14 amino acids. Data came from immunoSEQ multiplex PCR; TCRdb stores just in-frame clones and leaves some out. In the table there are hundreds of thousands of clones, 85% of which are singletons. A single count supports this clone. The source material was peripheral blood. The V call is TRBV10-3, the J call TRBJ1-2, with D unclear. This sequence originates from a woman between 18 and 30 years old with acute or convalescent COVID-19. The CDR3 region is CAISGTAANYGYTF. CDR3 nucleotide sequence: TGTGCCATCAGTGGGACTGCAGCTAACTATGGCTACACCTTC.